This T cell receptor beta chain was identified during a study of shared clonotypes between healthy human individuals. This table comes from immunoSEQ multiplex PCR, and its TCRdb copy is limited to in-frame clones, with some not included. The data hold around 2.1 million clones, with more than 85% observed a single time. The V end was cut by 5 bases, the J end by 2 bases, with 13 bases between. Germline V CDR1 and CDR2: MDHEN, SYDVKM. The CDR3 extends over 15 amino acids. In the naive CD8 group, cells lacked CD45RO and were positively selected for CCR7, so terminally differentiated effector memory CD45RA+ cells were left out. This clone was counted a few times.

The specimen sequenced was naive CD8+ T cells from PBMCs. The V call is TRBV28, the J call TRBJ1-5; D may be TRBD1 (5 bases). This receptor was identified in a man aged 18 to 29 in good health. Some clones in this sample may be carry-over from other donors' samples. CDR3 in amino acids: CASSRLGGGNQPQHF. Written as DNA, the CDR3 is TGTGCCAGCAGTCGCCTGGGGGGTGGCAATCAGCCCCAGCATTTT.